This T cell receptor (beta chain) comes out of a study of monozygotic twins with inflammatory bowel disease. Study-level results: By inverse Simpson index, TCRbeta diversity was lower in IBD patients than in healthy co-twins. Versus healthy twins, IBD patients showed fewer clonotypes shared with others, especially with disease activity. Different subtypes (of T cells) could not be told apart from one another.

TCRdb reprocessed the 5' RACE reads and reports one entry per CDR3 protein, with no DNA. The specimen's table records around 150,000 distinct CDR3 sequences. In the case of this clonotype: Its antigen is unidentified.

Germline V gene data show CDR1 as SNHLY and CDR2 as FYNNEI. The CDR3 is 14 amino acids. Sequencing was performed on blood. The TCR originated in a human donor with ulcerative colitis or Crohn's disease, or a healthy co-twin of an affected twin (not recorded which). This sequence joins TRBV2 and TRBJ2-1; TCRdb names TRBD2, which stays unverified in the absence of DNA. The CDR3 is CASSELGLYNEQFF.